This T cell receptor delta chain was retrieved from a study of gamma-delta chains in newborns, infants, children. Turning to the study itself: Microbial exposure reportedly drives polyclonal innate γδ T cell expansion after birth.

After removal of 3 bases from V and 0 bases from J, the junction contained 12 bases not matched to a gene. The CDR3 contains 21 residues. The germline V gene encodes CDR1 GEAIGNYY and CDR2 EKD. This clone was seen a handful of times. It differs at one base from a far larger clone, so likely a read error. TCRdb reanalyzed the reads using CATT. The sample holds about 5,000 delta-chain clones, over 0.4% seen once. The gene calls are TRDV2 and TRDJ3, with 11 positions matching TRDD3. This sequence was found in a child who was a newborn, infant or young child, either healthy, febrile or measles-vaccinated (not recorded which). The sample consisted of blood. The CDR3 region is CACDSALGDIGSSWDTRQMFF. The CDR3 DNA reads as TGTGCCTGTGACTCGGCACTGGGGGATATCGGGAGCTCCTGGGACACCCGACAGATGTTTTTC.